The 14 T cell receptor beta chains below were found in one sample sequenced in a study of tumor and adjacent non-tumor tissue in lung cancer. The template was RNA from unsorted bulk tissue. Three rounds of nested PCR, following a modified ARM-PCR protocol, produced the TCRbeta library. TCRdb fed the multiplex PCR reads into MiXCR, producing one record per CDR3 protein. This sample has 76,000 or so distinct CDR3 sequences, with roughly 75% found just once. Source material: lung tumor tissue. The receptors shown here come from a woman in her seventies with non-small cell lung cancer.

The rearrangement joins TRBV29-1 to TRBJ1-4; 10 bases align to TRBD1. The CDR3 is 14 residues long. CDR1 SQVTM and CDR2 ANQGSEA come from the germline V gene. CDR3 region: CSVGQGGTKEKLFF. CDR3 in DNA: TGCAGTGTCGGACAGGGGGGGACTAAAGAGAAACTGTTTTTT.

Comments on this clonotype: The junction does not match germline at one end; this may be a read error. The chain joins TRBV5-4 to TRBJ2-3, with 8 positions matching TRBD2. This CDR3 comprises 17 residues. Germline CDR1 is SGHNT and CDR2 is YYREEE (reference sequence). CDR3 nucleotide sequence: TGTGTCAGCAGCTTGATGCTAACGGGAGGGAGCACAGATACGCAGTATTTT. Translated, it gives CVSSLMLTGGSTDTQYF.

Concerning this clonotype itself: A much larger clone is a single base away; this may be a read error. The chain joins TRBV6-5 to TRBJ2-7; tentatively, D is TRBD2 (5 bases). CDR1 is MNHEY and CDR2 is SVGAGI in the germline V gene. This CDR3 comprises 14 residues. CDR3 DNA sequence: TGTGCCGGCAGTTACGGGGAATCTCTTACCGAGCAGTACTTC. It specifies CAGSYGESLTEQYF.

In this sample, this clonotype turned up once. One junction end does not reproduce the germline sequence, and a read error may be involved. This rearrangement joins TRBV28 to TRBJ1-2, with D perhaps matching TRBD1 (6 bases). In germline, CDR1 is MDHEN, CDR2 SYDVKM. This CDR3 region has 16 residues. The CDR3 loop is CGSILAGHGAGYGYTF. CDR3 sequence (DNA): TGTGGCAGCATATTGGCGGGACACGGGGCAGGATATGGCTACACCTTC.

The CDR3 DNA is TGTGCCTGGACTGTACTCAGGGGGTCCTACGAGCAGTACTTC. Its translation is CAWTVLRGSYEQYF. This chain connects TRBV30 to TRBJ2-7; 7 nucleotides align to TRBD1. The V gene end was trimmed by 4 bases and the J gene end by 1 base; junction bases not matched to a gene: 7. Per the germline V gene, CDR1 is GTSNPN and CDR2 is SVGIG (reference sequence). The CDR3 spans 14 residues.

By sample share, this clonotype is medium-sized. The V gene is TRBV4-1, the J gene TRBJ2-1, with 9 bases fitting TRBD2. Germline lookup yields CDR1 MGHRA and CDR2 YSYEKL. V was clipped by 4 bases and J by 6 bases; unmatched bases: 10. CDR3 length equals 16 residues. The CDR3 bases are TGCGCCAGCAGCCCAGAAGGGACTAGCTCCACCAATGAGCAGTTCTTC. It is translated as CASSPEGTSSTNEQFF.

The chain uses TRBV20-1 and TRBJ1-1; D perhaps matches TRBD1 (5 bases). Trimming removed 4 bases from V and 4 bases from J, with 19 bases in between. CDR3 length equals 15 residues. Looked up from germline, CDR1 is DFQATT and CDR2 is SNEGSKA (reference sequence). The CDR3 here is CSAMVGAGMSTEAFF. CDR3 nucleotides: TGCAGTGCTATGGTCGGAGCAGGGATGAGCACTGAAGCTTTCTTT.

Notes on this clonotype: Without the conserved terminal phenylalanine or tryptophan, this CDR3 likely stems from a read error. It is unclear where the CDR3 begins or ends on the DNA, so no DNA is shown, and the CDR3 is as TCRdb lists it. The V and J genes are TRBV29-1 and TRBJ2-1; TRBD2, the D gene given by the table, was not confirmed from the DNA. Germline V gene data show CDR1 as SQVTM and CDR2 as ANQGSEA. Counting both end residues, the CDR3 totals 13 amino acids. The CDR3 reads CSVKIEGLNEQFL.

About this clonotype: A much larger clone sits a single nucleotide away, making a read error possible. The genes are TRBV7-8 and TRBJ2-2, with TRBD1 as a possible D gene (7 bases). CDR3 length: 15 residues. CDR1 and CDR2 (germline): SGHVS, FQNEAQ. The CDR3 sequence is CASSRGTAGTGELSF. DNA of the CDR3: TGTGCCAGCAGCCGCGGGACAGCTGGAACCGGGGAGCTGTCTTTT.

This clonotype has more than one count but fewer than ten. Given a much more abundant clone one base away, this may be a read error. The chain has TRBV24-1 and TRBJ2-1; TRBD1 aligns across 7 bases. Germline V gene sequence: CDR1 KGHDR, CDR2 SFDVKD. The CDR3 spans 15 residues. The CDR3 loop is CATGDSRGLRNEQFF. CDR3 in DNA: TGTGCCACCGGTGATTCAAGGGGGCTGAGAAATGAGCAGTTCTTC.

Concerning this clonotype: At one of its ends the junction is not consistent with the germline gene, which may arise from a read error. The CDR3 nucleotides are TGCAGCGTTACATTAGTTCGGTCCTATGAGCAGTACTTC. It yields the protein CSVTLVRSYEQYF. This chain uses TRBV29-1 with TRBJ2-7; D not certain. From germline, CDR1 is SQVTM and CDR2 ANQGSEA. This CDR3 comprises 13 residues.

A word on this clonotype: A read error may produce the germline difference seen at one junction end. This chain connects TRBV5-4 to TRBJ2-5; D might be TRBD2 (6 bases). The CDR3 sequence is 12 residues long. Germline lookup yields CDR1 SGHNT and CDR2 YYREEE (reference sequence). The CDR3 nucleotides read TGTGCCGGCAGACGGGAGAAAGAGACCCTGTACTTC. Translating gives CAGRREKETLYF.

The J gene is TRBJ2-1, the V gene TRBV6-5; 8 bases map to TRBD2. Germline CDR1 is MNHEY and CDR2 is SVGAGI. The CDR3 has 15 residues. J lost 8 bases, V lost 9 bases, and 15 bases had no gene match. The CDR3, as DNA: TGTGCCAGAAGGGTTCTAGCGGGTTGGGGTCATGAGCAGTTCTTC. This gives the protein CARRVLAGWGHEQFF.

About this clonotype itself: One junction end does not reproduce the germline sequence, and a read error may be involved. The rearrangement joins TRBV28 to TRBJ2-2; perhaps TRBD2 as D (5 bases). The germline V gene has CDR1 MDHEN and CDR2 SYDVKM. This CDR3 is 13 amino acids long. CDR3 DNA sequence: TGTGCCAGGAGCCTAAACCCCACCGGGGAGTTGTTTTTT. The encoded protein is CARSLNPTGELFF.